This entry is about one T cell receptor beta chain. The target of this receptor is not known. Within one base of it there is no much larger clone, and no base qualities were kept. The CDR3 goes from the cysteine to the phenylalanine over 16 residues. The retained sequence is limited to the CDR3, 48 bases, with the frame set at the first base. CDR1 and CDR2 are drawn from the germline V gene: SGHDT, YYEEEE. At the junction V is shortened by 0 bases and J by 2 bases; bases outside the gene matches: 1. The data belong to a study of cytomegalovirus exposure and HLA in healthy donors (dated by TCRdb to 2016 to 2017). Regarding the study in general: In an earlier analysis of several hundred of the donors, 250 to 300 Gb of sequence data and just under 120 million unique TCR beta sequences from roughly 190 million T cells were reported. A later genetic analysis took genome-wide SNP genotypes for about 65% of the 666 donors and used that subset as a discovery cohort. Donor age, sex, ethnicity and CMV serostatus were compiled alongside the repertoire data. Along with the roughly 670-subject first cohort, a separate validation cohort of 120 different subjects was used. Typing coverage varied by locus: roughly 629-630 donors for A, B, C, DRB1 and DQB1; more than 500 for DQA1; more than 600 for DPA1; approximately 490 for DPB1. An early release covering over 500 HLA-typed donors comprised 250 to 350 gigabases of sequencing data and tens of millions of unique TCR sequences. High-throughput TCR immunosequencing, statistical association of individual TCRs with disease status, and machine learning were combined to predict cytomegalovirus infection status. Of the 300 to 500 genotyped donors, roughly 76% were placed in the genetic ancestry cluster associated with self-reported Caucasian donors. A later analysis re-analyzed previously published TCR beta repertoires from approximately 700 donors and added high-resolution HLA genotyping to study TCR occurrence patterns. Across 300 to 500 genotyped donors of the cohort, an average of roughly 230,000 unique TCR beta nucleotide sequences per donor were sequenced, and about a sixth of those sequences were non-productive. All discovery cohort repertoires had been generated using a single sequencing platform. The study profiled the T cell repertoires of 550 to 700 subjects by immunosequencing and related them to cytomegalovirus serostatus. Both class I and class II loci were covered by HLA typing, at four-digit resolution. Because of strong linkage in the cohort, a few DR-DQ haplotypes were treated as single units for association and clustering. Rather than using new phenotypic data, the later analysis identified candidate immune exposures from TCR beta sequences and from how often those sequences occurred across donors. The study was designed to test whether signatures of past pathogen exposure could be identified by cataloging public T cell receptors. An earlier analysis of several hundred of the donors applied high-throughput TCR beta sequencing to assess whether each TCR beta V gene segment acted as functional or pseudogenic. General study outcomes and caveats: A later analysis reported that several top co-occurrence clusters appeared linked to parvovirus B19, influenza, CMV and Epstein-Barr virus. Because counts were too low, seventeen rarely observed V segments, including chromosome 9 orphons, were left out of the earlier analysis of 587 of the donors. In a later genetic analysis, fewer N-insertions in productive TCRs were reported among donors in an Asian-associated ancestry cluster than the 666-donor mean. It was suggested by the authors that the approach could potentially be generalized to other disease states and immunological phenotypes. A later analysis found that TCR association rates varied across HLA loci, with DRB1 alleles showing the most associated TCRs and HLA-C alleles the fewest. Some IMGT-functional V segments, including TRBV6-2 and TRBV6-3, could not be distinguished by the 87-base-pair reads and were therefore excluded. HLA typing was unavailable for some donors at each locus, so association tests used only the typed subset. The presence/absence analyses assumed that sequencing depth was roughly uniform across donors, and that assumption may not be true. Immune exposure information for the cohort was limited to CMV serostatus. Correlated functional status among segregating V segments might be attributable to linkage disequilibrium, but an unknown experimental factor could not be ruled out. A further reported finding was that TCR beta sequences accurately predicted the HLA-A and HLA-B alleles for most subjects in the first cohort. At a false discovery rate of 0.05, a later analysis linked 16,000 or so TCR beta sequences to specific HLA alleles. An earlier analysis of 587 of the donors showed that most TCR beta V segments appeared in productive rearrangements either about 90% or about 30% of the time, which broadly matched IMGT annotations. The classifier was reported to diagnose cytomegalovirus status with high specificity and sensitivity in both the original and validation cohorts. Most TCR sequences were observed very rarely across donors, whereas some public TCRs were present in many individuals. The cohort was sequenced for TCR beta chains only, and without alpha or paired-chain data the features that could be detected were limited. In vitro tests confirmed that a few of the cytomegalovirus-associated TCR beta chains recognize cytomegalovirus antigens. A total of 150 or so TCR beta chains were listed by the study as associated with cytomegalovirus. Compared with equally common non-associated chains, HLA-associated TCR beta chains in a later analysis were more clonally expanded and had lower generation probabilities. A cluster of highly shared sequence variants was judged likely to be a technical artifact of the sequencing pipeline. Most CMV-associated TCR beta chains appeared to be HLA-restricted in a later analysis, and the HLA associations seemed to be driven largely by CMV exposure. Assigning TCR associations to individual alleles was difficult when HLA alleles, especially DR and DQ, strongly co-occurred. In a later genetic analysis, a missense DCLRE1C variant was associated with V-gene and J-gene trimming of TCR beta chains, and the association was replicated in an independent cohort.

Library generation was performed with the immunoSEQ multiplex PCR assay. A mixture of 60 forward primers for TCR Vbeta segments and 13 reverse primers for TCR Jbeta segments was used in the multiplex PCR. A multiplex PCR assay on genomic DNA amplified the CDR3 region of rearranged TCR beta genes. On the Illumina HiSeq System, the amplified TCR beta libraries were sequenced as 87-base-pair reads. The authors processed their data as follows. A later analysis counted about 80 million unique TCR beta chains across the 600 to 850 repertoires, and some 12 million of these chains were shared by at least two donors. Raw reads were error-corrected and collapsed into unique sequences by a nearest-neighbor algorithm in which closely related sequences were merged to remove PCR and sequencing errors. V, D and J gene segments were assigned by aligning CDR3 sequences to IMGT reference sequences. For a sequence to be retained, at least a six-nucleotide match to both a V gene segment and a J gene segment was required. Rearrangements were classified as productive when the CDR3 lacked stop codons and remained in frame with V and J, and all other rearrangements were classified as non-productive. Following IMGT convention, CDR3 was defined as the stretch from the second conserved V-encoded cysteine up to the conserved J-encoded phenylalanine. Sequences without an unambiguous match to a single V gene segment were excluded from the earlier analysis of 500 to 700 of the donors. An earlier analysis of some 500 of the donors classified V segments as functional when productive rearrangements were above 56.7% and as segregating when the standard deviation between donors was above 5%. A statistical classification framework was developed to diagnose cytomegalovirus status using the catalog of TCR beta chain sequences. V and J gene assignment, in a later analysis, came from comparing TCR nucleotide sequences with IMGT/GENE-DB human TR gene sequences. Using the TCRdist pipeline, a later analysis assigned CDR3 sequences along with most-parsimonious VDJ recombination scenarios. In a later analysis, each TCR beta chain was defined by its CDR3 amino acid sequence together with its V-gene family, and reads without a unique V-gene family were excluded. A later analysis removed 550 to 700 highly shared, low-generation-probability nucleotide sequences to deal with suspected cross-contamination and a sequencing artifact. In a later analysis, a clonal expansion index for each public chain was calculated from normalized within-repertoire ranks of inferred template counts. In a later analysis, generation probabilities were computed using a VDJ recombination model fitted to out-of-frame rearrangements, and the results were checked against IGoR. A later analysis scored TCR-TCR, TCR-HLA and TCR-CMV co-occurrence with hypergeometric tests, applying a repertoire-size bias correction to TCR pairs. A later analysis estimated false discovery rates by permuting HLA or CMV assignments 20 times. A later analysis grouped co-occurring TCRs with DBSCAN, adding TCRdist sequence similarity when clustering within HLA-allele-positive subsets. Co-occurrence clustering excluded repertoires with fewer than 30,000 or more than 120,000 public chains, plus five with anomalous nucleotide sharing. The table comes from immuneACCESS by way of TCRdb, which keeps in-frame sequences with V and J called. Part of the clones is missing from these tables; in studies checked, under half for an unresolved V gene and the rest for unknown reasons. That table furnishes V, J and clone size, whereas the DNA furnished D and trimming. Recorded for this sample are 150,000 to 200,000 clones; roughly three quarters of them occurred a single time. 2.5% to 3.5% of the sample belongs to the ten largest clones.

The cohort was made up of 666 healthy bone marrow donors. At the time of sampling, all cohort members were nominally healthy, though unrecorded immune exposures were likely present. The donor was CMV seronegative and belonged to the group of 352 seronegative cohort members. Every donor gave a peripheral blood sample, and the peripheral blood mononuclear cells from that sample were used for TCR beta sequencing. The Qiagen DNeasy Blood Extraction Kit was used to extract genomic DNA from the blood cell samples. Sequencing was performed on PBMCs. This receptor was identified in a male donor in good health and CMV-seronegative. The chain is encoded by TRBV5-6 joined to TRBJ2-1; the junction holds 11 bases that match TRBD2. The DNA reads as follows: TGTGCCAGCAGCTTGGTAGCGGGGGGGACCTACAATGAGCAGTTCTTC. It codes for CASSLVAGGTYNEQFF.